The following is a T cell receptor (beta chain) sequence with its context. The entry originates in a study of blood T cell repertoires in COVID-19. Study background: Collection of acute and convalescent COVID-19 samples took place in the United States, Italy and Spain. From T cells, B-cell-depleted T cells, or PBMCs came the material, which was cDNA or gDNA.

The CDR3 is made up of 12 amino acids. CDR1 DFQATT and CDR2 SNEGSKA come from the germline V gene (reference sequence). V was shortened by 3 bases and J by 2 bases, with 6 bases between the two germline ends. In the study's own analysis: Reference gene primer amplification gave nucleated cell count estimates. Here immunoSEQ multiplex PCR was the method, and the copy in TCRdb shows in-frame clones only, minus some. The V and J calls and clone size come from that table; D and trimming were worked out from the DNA. This repertoire shows some 33,000 clones, around 90% found once; its top ten account for 4.5% to 6%.

Sequencing was carried out using peripheral blood. V gene TRBV20-1 combines with J gene TRBJ2-3; D is uncertain. The receptor comes from a human donor in a cohort sampled during active COVID-19. In nucleotides, the CDR3 is TGCAGTGCTAGTTCTTTCACAGATACGCAGTATTTT. This gives the protein CSASSFTDTQYF.